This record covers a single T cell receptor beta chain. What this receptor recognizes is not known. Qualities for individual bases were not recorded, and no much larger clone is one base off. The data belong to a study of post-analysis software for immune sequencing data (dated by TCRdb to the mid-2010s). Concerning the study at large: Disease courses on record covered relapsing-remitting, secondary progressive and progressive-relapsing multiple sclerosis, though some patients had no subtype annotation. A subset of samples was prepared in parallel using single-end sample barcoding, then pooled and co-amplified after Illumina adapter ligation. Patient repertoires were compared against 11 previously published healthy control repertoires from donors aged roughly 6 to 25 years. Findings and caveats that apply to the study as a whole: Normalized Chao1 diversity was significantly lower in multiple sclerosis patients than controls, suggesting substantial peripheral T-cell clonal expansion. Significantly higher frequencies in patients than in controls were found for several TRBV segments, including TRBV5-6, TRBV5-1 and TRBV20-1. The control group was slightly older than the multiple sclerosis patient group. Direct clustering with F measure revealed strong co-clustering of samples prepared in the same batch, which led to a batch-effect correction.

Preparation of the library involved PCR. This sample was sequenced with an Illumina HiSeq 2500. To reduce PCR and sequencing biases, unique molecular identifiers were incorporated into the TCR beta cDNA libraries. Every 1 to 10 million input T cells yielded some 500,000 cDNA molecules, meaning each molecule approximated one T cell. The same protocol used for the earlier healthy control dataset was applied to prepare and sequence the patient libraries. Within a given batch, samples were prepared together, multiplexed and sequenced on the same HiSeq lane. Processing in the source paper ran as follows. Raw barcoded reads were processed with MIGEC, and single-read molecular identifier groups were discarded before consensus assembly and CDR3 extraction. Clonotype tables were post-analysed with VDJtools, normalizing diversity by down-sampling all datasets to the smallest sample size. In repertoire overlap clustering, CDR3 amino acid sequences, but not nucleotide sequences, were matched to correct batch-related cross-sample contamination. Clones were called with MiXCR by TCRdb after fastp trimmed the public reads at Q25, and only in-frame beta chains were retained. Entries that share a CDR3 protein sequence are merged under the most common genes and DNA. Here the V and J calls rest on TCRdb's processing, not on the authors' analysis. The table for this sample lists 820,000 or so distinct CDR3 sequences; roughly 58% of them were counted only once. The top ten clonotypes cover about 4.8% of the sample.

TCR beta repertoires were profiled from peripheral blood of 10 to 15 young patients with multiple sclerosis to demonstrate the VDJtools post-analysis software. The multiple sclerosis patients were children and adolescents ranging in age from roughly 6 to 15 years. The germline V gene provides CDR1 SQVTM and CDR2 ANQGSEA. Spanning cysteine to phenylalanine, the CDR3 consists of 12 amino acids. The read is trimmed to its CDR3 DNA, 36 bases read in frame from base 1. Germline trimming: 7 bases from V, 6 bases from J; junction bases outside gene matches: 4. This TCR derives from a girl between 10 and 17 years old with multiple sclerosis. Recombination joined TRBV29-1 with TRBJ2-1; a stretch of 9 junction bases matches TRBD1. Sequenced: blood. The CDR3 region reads CSAGQGFNEQFF. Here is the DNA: TGCAGCGCGGGACAGGGATTCAATGAGCAGTTCTTC.